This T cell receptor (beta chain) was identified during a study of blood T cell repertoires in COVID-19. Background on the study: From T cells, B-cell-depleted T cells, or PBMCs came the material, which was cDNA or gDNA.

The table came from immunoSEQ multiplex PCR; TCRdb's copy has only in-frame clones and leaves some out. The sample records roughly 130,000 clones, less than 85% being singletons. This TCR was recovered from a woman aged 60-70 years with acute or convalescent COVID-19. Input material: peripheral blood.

The CDR3 is CASSLVRDWVYGYTF. CDR3 DNA: TGTGCCAGCAGCTTAGTGAGGGATTGGGTCTATGGCTACACCTTC. J is TRBJ1-2 and V is TRBV11-2; D remains unclear. The V and J ends lost 1 base and 4 bases respectively, with 13 bases between them. Germline V gene data show CDR1 as SGHAT and CDR2 as FQNNGV. CDR3 length: 15 amino acids.